The 30 T cell receptor beta chains below come from one sample, sequenced in a study of CXCR3-negative and CXCR3-positive naive CD8 T cells. The antigens of these receptors remain unknown. The method, 5' RACE with UMI labels, was used to prepare the TRB cDNA libraries. TCRdb re-called the 5' RACE reads and catalogs CDR3 proteins one per entry, DNA excluded. The sample includes thousands of distinct CDR3 sequences. Study-wide results and limits: Higher TRB CDR3 hydrophobicity marked CXCR3-positive naive cells relative to CXCR3-negative naive cells.

The specimen was naive CXCR3+ CD8+ T cells from blood. The subset here: CD45RO-CCR7+CD27+CD95- naive CD8+ T cells expressing CXCR3 (TNR3+). These receptors were collected from a human donor in good health. Some clones in this sample may be carry-over from other donors' samples.

The rearrangement joins TRBV29-1 to TRBJ1-1. The CDR3 is 11 residues long. CDR1 and CDR2 from the germline V gene are SQVTM and ANQGSEA. This CDR3 reads CSVVVNTEAFF. The whole variable domain, remainder taken from reference TRBV29-1 and TRBJ1-1, is SAVISQKPSRDICQRGTSLTIQCQVDSQVTMMFWYRQQPGQSLTLIATANQGSEATYESGFVIDKFPISRPNLTFSTLTVSNMSPEDSSIYLCSVVVNTEAFFGQGTRLTVV.

This clonotype is medium-sized by frequency. V and J are TRBV6-1 and TRBJ2-2; the TCRdb call, TRBD2, lacks DNA for checking. The CDR3 extends over 16 amino acids. The germline V gene has CDR1 MNHNS and CDR2 SASEGT. CDR3 region: CASSPLAGEHTGELFF.

V usage is TRBV7-3 and J usage is TRBJ2-3; TCRdb proposes TRBD1, but this gene call is untestable without DNA. The CDR3 runs to 15 residues. Germline CDR1 SGHTA, CDR2 FQGTGA. The CDR3 sequence: CASSLIRQDRATQYF.

The chain uses TRBV12-3 or TRBV12-4 and TRBJ2-7. The CDR3 runs to 12 residues. This CDR3 is CASSQSLGEQYF.

The gene calls are TRBV20-1 and TRBJ1-2; TCRdb proposes TRBD1, but this gene call is untestable without DNA. Germline-derived CDR1 and CDR2 are DFQATT and SNEGSKA (reference sequence). The CDR3 has 15 amino acids. The CDR3 spells CSARDWDSSDYGYTF.

V is TRBV29-1 and J is TRBJ2-2. This CDR3 spans 11 amino acids. Germline V gene data show CDR1 as SQVTM and CDR2 as ANQGSEA. The CDR3 loop reads CSVEGTGELFF.

The chain joins TRBV3-1 to TRBJ2-2; TCRdb's D call of TRBD1 is untestable without DNA. CDR1 and CDR2 (germline): LGHDT, YNNKEL (reference sequence). This CDR3 comprises 16 residues. CDR3 amino acids: CASSQVTRVFTGELFF.

The chain uses TRBV27 and TRBJ1-2. Germline values: CDR1 MNHEY, CDR2 SMNVEV (reference sequence). The CDR3 runs to 16 residues. CDR3 in amino acids: CASSLSLHSSNYGYTF.

V and J are TRBV11-2 and TRBJ2-5. From germline, CDR1 is SGHAT and CDR2 FQNNGV. The length of the CDR3 is 15 residues. CDR3 residues: CASSRTQGTTETQYF.

V usage is TRBV28 and J usage is TRBJ2-1; TCRdb calls TRBD2, which cannot be checked without DNA. This CDR3 region has 14 residues. CDR1 is MDHEN, CDR2 SYDVKM, per germline. The CDR3 sequence is CASSFHAGNDEQFF.

Judged by frequency, this clonotype is medium-sized (0.01 to 0.1%). This rearrangement joins TRBV29-1 to TRBJ2-1. CDR1 SQVTM and CDR2 ANQGSEA come from the germline V gene. CDR3 length equals 13 residues. The CDR3: CSVVPTGSNEQFF.

Considering frequency, this clonotype is medium-sized. This chain links TRBV27 with TRBJ1-2. Germline V gene sequence: CDR1 MNHEY, CDR2 SMNVEV (reference sequence). This CDR3 has 12 residues. The CDR3: CASRGLLYGYTF.

This clonotype is called medium-sized (0.01 to 0.1%) based on its frequency. The genes are TRBV7-8 and TRBJ2-7. The CDR3 extends over 15 amino acids. The V gene's germline CDR1 is SGHVS and CDR2 FQNEAQ. The CDR3 here is CASSLALASSYEQYF. Drawing the rest from reference TRBV7-8 and TRBJ2-7, the complete variable domain is GAGVSQSPRYKVAKRGQDVALRCDPISGHVSLFWYQQALGQGPEFLTYFQNEAQLDKSGLPSDRFFAERPEGSVSTLKIQRTQQEDSAVYLCASSLALASSYEQYFGPGTRLTVT.

Considering frequency, this clonotype is medium-sized. This chain joins TRBV6-4 and TRBJ1-1; TCRdb outputs TRBD1, but without DNA this stays unchecked. The CDR3 spans 16 residues. Germline V lookup: CDR1 MRHNA, CDR2 SNTAGT. CDR3 protein: CASIQGGRDTDTEAFF.

The chain links TRBV19 to TRBJ2-7. The CDR3 loop spans 15 amino acids. Germline V gene data show CDR1 as LNHDA and CDR2 as SQIVND (reference sequence). CDR3 region: CASRDGHYSSYEQYF.

V and J are TRBV7-3 and TRBJ2-1; absent DNA, TCRdb's TRBD2 call cannot be checked. From germline, CDR1 is SGHTA and CDR2 FQGTGA. The CDR3 covers 18 residues. The CDR3 sequence is CASSLATRIAGDYNEQFF.

Measured by frequency, this clonotype is medium-sized (0.01 to 0.1%). This chain connects TRBV12-5 to TRBJ2-1; absent DNA, TCRdb's TRBD1 call cannot be checked. This CDR3 region has 12 residues. Germline V gene sequence: CDR1 LGHNT, CDR2 FRNRAP. The CDR3 is CASGLSGDEQFF.

This clonotype is deemed medium-sized by its frequency. The gene calls are TRBV27 and TRBJ2-5; with no DNA, the TCRdb D assignment of TRBD1 cannot be verified. Germline assignment: CDR1 MNHEY and CDR2 SMNVEV (reference sequence). This CDR3 region has 14 residues. The CDR3: CASSLSDRDETQYF.

The V call is TRBV28, the J call TRBJ2-5; TCRdb's D gene call, TRBD1, goes unchecked for lack of DNA. This CDR3 comprises 14 residues. CDR1 and CDR2 from the germline V gene are MDHEN and SYDVKM. Here the CDR3 reads CASSAGTGKETQYF.

The chain links TRBV29-1 to TRBJ2-1; without DNA, the TCRdb call of TRBD2 cannot be checked. CDR3 length: 14 amino acids. Germline CDR1 reads SQVTM; CDR2 reads ANQGSEA. The CDR3 sequence: CSVANRAPHNEQFF.

This chain joins TRBV21-1 and TRBJ2-2. TRBV21-1 has pseudogene status. The CDR3 sequence is 16 residues long. This CDR3 is CASTTEGLARTGELFF.

V gene TRBV6-5 combines with J gene TRBJ2-7. The CDR3 runs to 15 residues. Germline CDR1 reads MNHEY; CDR2 reads SVGAGI. This CDR3 reads CASSYSTGTSYEQYF.

V is TRBV28 and J is TRBJ1-4. CDR1 is MDHEN, CDR2 SYDVKM, per germline. This CDR3 has 14 amino acids. This CDR3 is CASSSAGSNEKLFF.

The chain uses TRBV29-1 and TRBJ2-2; TCRdb gives TRBD1 as the D gene, but with no DNA this cannot be confirmed. The CDR3 extends over 15 amino acids. Germline V lookup: CDR1 SQVTM, CDR2 ANQGSEA. CDR3 region: CSVEEAGIDTGELFF.

The chain carries TRBV5-1 and TRBJ2-1. The CDR3 has 15 amino acids. Per the germline V gene, CDR1 is SGHRS and CDR2 is YFSETQ. The CDR3 reads CASSLGGPPYNEQFF.

This clonotype is identified as medium-sized (0.01 to 0.1%) from frequency. The chain recombines TRBV12-3 or TRBV12-4 with TRBJ1-2; TCRdb's D gene call, TRBD1, goes unchecked for lack of DNA. CDR3 length equals 12 residues. CDR3 region: CASSSGGDGYTF.

This clonotype is called medium-sized based on its frequency. The chain's CDR3 is CASSELNRWSVNTEAFF. The V and J genes are TRBV6-1 and TRBJ1-1; the D gene TCRdb calls, TRBD1, cannot be checked with no DNA. This CDR3 has 17 amino acids. CDR1 is MNHNS and CDR2 is SASEGT in the germline V gene.

The chain is built from TRBV7-2 and TRBJ1-1. The germline gives CDR1 SGHTA, CDR2 FQGNSA. The CDR3 length is 13 residues. This CDR3 reads CASSPRVGPEAFF.

The chain uses TRBV20-1 and TRBJ2-7; checking the TCRdb D call of TRBD1 is not possible without DNA. Germline CDR1 and CDR2: DFQATT and SNEGSKA (reference sequence). The CDR3 totals 14 residues. The CDR3 region is CSAIGSRTENEQYF.

The chain carries TRBV10-2 and TRBJ2-7; lacking DNA, the TRBD2 call made by TCRdb goes unchecked. CDR3 length: 15 amino acids. Germline values: CDR1 WSHSY, CDR2 SAAADI. CDR3 residues: CASSVLVGGTYEQYF.